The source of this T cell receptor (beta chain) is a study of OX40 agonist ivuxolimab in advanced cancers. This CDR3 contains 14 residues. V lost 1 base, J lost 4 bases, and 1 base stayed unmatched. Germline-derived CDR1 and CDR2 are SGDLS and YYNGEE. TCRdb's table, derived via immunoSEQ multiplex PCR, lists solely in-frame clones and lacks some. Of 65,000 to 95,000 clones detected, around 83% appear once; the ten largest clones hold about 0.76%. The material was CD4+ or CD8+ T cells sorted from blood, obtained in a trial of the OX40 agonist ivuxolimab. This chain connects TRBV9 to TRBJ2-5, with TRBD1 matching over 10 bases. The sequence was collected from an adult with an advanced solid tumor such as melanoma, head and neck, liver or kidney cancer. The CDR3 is CASSVRTGGETQYF. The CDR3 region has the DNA TGTGCCAGCAGCGTACGGACAGGGGGAGAGACCCAGTACTTC.